A single sample is the source of the 32 T cell receptor beta chains below, sequenced in a study of early T cells in non-severe SARS-CoV-2 infection. TCRdb ran MiXCR on the 5' RACE reads and lists one entry per CDR3 protein. The table lists 95,000 to 150,000 distinct CDR3 sequences, 14% to 15% of them singletons. Sequencing was done on a sample of whole blood. The receptor source for this set is an adult who was a healthcare worker with PCR-confirmed SARS-CoV-2 infection or an uninfected control (not recorded which).

Worth noting for this clonotype: A much larger clone differs by one base, so this may be a read error. The CDR3 spells CASSIGTANSPHHF. The CDR3 DNA reads TGTGCCAGCAGCATAGGGACAGCTAATTCACCCCACCACTTT. V gene TRBV5-4 combines with J gene TRBJ1-6; 7 positions match TRBD1. Germline V gene sequence: CDR1 SGHNT, CDR2 YYREEE (reference sequence). The CDR3 is 14 amino acids.

The chain employs TRBV27 and TRBJ1-1; D unclear. CDR1 is MNHEY, CDR2 SMNVEV, per germline (reference sequence). The CDR3 is 13 residues long. Trimming took 6 bases from V and 5 from J, leaving 13 bases between them. CDR3 amino acids: CASSISASTEAFF. The CDR3, as DNA: TGTGCCAGCAGCATCAGTGCTAGTACTGAAGCTTTCTTT.

The rearrangement joins TRBV12-3 or TRBV12-4 to TRBJ2-2; D remains unclear. The CDR3 runs 11 residues. V was pared by 10 bases and J by 7 bases, with 10 bases between. The CDR3 nucleotides read TGTGCCACCTCGGTGGTCGGGGAGCTGTTTTTT. Translation: CATSVVGELFF.

V gene TRBV28 combines with J gene TRBJ1-1; no definite D call. This CDR3 has 15 amino acids. Trimming took 6 bases from V and 11 from J, leaving 25 bases between them. The germline CDR1 and CDR2 sequences are MDHEN and SYDVKM. The chain's CDR3 is CASSAFTAERRYAFF. The DNA for the CDR3 is TGTGCCAGCAGCGCCTTTACCGCCGAGAGGAGATACGCTTTCTTT.

This chain uses TRBV3-1 with TRBJ2-2; D remains unclear. Germline loops: CDR1 LGHDT, CDR2 YNNKEL (reference sequence). V lost 5 bases and J lost 5, with 9 bases in between. CDR3 length: 13 residues. The CDR3 loop is CASSLLTTGELFF. CDR3 nucleotide sequence: TGTGCCAGCAGCTTGCTTACAACCGGGGAGCTGTTTTTT.

The chain couples TRBV7-8 to TRBJ2-5, with a tentative D call TRBD1 (5 bases). This CDR3 has 16 residues. Germline V gene sequence: CDR1 SGHVS, CDR2 FQNEAQ. Deletions cut 2 bases from V and 4 bases from J, with 17 bases between. The CDR3 bases are TGTGCCAGCAGCTTATCAACCAATGGGGCGGCAGAGACCCAGTACTTC. Translating it yields CASSLSTNGAAETQYF.

On this clonotype itself: Because it lacks the conserved phenylalanine or tryptophan at the end, this CDR3 is likely a read error. The chain links TRBV10-2 to TRBJ2-7, with unresolved D. The germline V gene encodes CDR1 WSHSY and CDR2 SAAADI. Trimming removed 3 bases at V and 1 base at J, with 7 bases between. The CDR3 is 13 residues long. In DNA, the CDR3 is TGCGCCAGCAGTGAAGGCGGTTCCTACGAGCAGTACCTC. It yields the protein CASSEGGSYEQYL.

V is TRBV10-3 and J is TRBJ2-7; TRBD1 matches at 10 bases. The V segment lost 4 bases and the J segment 5 bases; nucleotides outside the gene matches: 5. The CDR3 consists of 14 residues. Germline V gene data show CDR1 as ENHRY and CDR2 as SYGVKD. The CDR3, as DNA: TGTGCCATCAGTGGTCGGACAGGGGGTCACGAGCAGTACTTC. Protein: CAISGRTGGHEQYF.

This clonotype appeared a single time. The CDR3 DNA reads as TGCAGTGCTAGAGACGACAGGTGGAGTGAGCAGTACTTC. Translating it yields CSARDDRWSEQYF. The chain uses TRBV20-1 and TRBJ2-7; D may be TRBD1 (6 bases). The V end lost 0 bases, the J end lost 7 bases, and 13 bases lay between the germline ends. There are 13 residues in the CDR3. Germline V gene lookup returns CDR1 DFQATT and CDR2 SNEGSKA (reference sequence).

The chain joins TRBV12-3 or TRBV12-4 to TRBJ2-1; D gene uncertain. V dropped 3 bases and J dropped 4 bases, with 4 bases sitting between them. This CDR3 spans 12 amino acids. The CDR3 nucleotides read TGTGCCAGCAGTTTCAGGTACAATGAGCAGTTCTTC. It specifies CASSFRYNEQFF.

This clonotype was picked up a small number of times. The J gene is TRBJ2-3, the V gene TRBV20-1; D is undetermined. The CDR3 extends over 11 amino acids. With 6 bases removed from V and 1 base from J, the gap between germline ends came to 5 bases. Germline V gene lookup returns CDR1 DFQATT and CDR2 SNEGSKA (reference sequence). The CDR3 loop is CSAAGTDTQYF. CDR3 DNA sequence: TGCAGTGCCGCGGGCACAGATACGCAGTATTTT.

V gene TRBV20-1 combines with J gene TRBJ1-1, with D unresolved. Germline V gene sequence: CDR1 DFQATT, CDR2 SNEGSKA (reference sequence). The CDR3 length is 15 residues. Trimming pared 4 bases from V and 3 bases from J, leaving 18 bases between. The CDR3 protein is CSAKYWRVKDTEAFF. The CDR3 DNA reads as TGCAGTGCTAAGTATTGGAGGGTAAAAGACACTGAAGCTTTCTTT.

The V call is TRBV4-1, the J call TRBJ1-2; D perhaps matches TRBD1 (5 bases). CDR1 and CDR2 from the germline V gene are MGHRA and YSYEKL. V was clipped by 0 bases and J by 8 bases, with 13 bases between them. The CDR3 contains 14 residues. The CDR3 spells CASSQDQGSPGYTF. CDR3 nucleotide sequence: TGCGCCAGCAGCCAAGATCAGGGTAGCCCGGGCTACACCTTC.

This chain uses TRBV2 with TRBJ2-2; D not resolved. This CDR3 is 14 amino acids long. The ends were cut back, 4 bases at V and 3 bases at J, with 9 bases in the middle. Per germline, CDR1 SNHLY and CDR2 FYNNEI. The CDR3 DNA reads as TGTGCCAGCAGTGGAGTTCGCGACACCGGGGAGCTGTTTTTT. Protein product: CASSGVRDTGELFF.

The J gene is TRBJ2-7, the V gene TRBV3-1, with a tentative D call TRBD2 (6 bases). Germline CDR1 is LGHDT and CDR2 is YNNKEL (reference sequence). The CDR3 is 14 amino acids. Trimming pared 1 base from V and 5 bases from J, leaving 12 bases between. The CDR3 region is CASSQVRGAHEQYF. CDR3 sequence (DNA): TGTGCCAGCAGCCAAGTGCGGGGAGCCCACGAGCAGTACTTC.

The rearrangement uses TRBV20-1 and TRBJ2-1; D is ambiguous. The V end was cut by 8 bases, the J end by 7 bases, with 12 bases between. The germline gives CDR1 DFQATT, CDR2 SNEGSKA (reference sequence). The CDR3 is made up of 11 amino acids. The CDR3 loop is CSTLGLNEQFF. Written as DNA, the CDR3 is TGCAGTACCCTCGGGCTTAATGAGCAGTTCTTC.

This clonotype appeared many times. The chain has TRBV3-1 and TRBJ2-1; possible D gene TRBD1, 5 bases. From germline, CDR1 is LGHDT and CDR2 YNNKEL (reference sequence). The V end was cut by 2 bases, the J end by 10 bases, with 15 bases between. This CDR3 is built from 14 residues. CDR3 bases: TGTGCCAGCAGCCAATGGTCACTGCACAGGGAGCAGTTCTTC. As protein: CASSQWSLHREQFF.

This clonotype came up a few times. This chain links TRBV6-1 with TRBJ2-3; D unclear. The V end lost 7 bases, the J end lost 4 bases, and 9 bases lay between the germline ends. Germline loops: CDR1 MNHNS, CDR2 SASEGT. CDR3 length equals 12 residues. This CDR3 is CASKKRADTQYF. The CDR3 DNA is TGTGCCAGCAAGAAACGGGCAGATACGCAGTATTTT.

This clonotype came up a few times. The chain links TRBV7-9 to TRBJ2-4, with 8 positions matching TRBD2. V shed 5 bases, J shed 7 bases, and the junction held 10 bases outside the gene matches. There are 15 residues in the CDR3. Germline lookup yields CDR1 SEHNR and CDR2 FQNEAQ (reference sequence). DNA of the CDR3: TGTGCCAGCAGCCGGGAGGGGTCTTGGTTTAACATTCAGTACTTC. Translation: CASSREGSWFNIQYF.

The chain links TRBV12-5 to TRBJ2-7, with 7 bases aligning to TRBD1. This CDR3 contains 13 residues. The junction had 3 bases not matched to a gene; V was cut back by 4 bases and J by 3 bases. Germline CDR1 and CDR2: LGHNT and FRNRAP. CDR3 bases: TGTGCTAGTGGTTGGGACAGAAGCTACGAGCAGTACTTC. It yields the protein CASGWDRSYEQYF.

This rearrangement joins TRBV29-1 to TRBJ2-3; perhaps TRBD1 as D (6 bases). CDR1 is SQVTM, CDR2 ANQGSEA, per germline. With 3 bases removed from V and 3 bases from J, the gap between germline ends came to 13 bases. The CDR3 contains 14 residues. The CDR3 DNA sequence: TGCAGCGTTGAGGACAGCCTCTTAACAGATACGCAGTATTTT. This encodes CSVEDSLLTDTQYF.

This chain joins TRBV11-2 and TRBJ1-6, with D unresolved. The V end lost 4 bases, the J end lost 11 bases, and 15 bases lay between the germline ends. CDR1 and CDR2 from the germline V gene are SGHAT and FQNNGV. The CDR3 sequence is 14 residues long. In nucleotides, the CDR3 is TGTGCCAGCAGCTGGTCCCCGGATCAGGCACCCCTCCACTTT. Translating gives CASSWSPDQAPLHF.

The J gene is TRBJ1-2, the V gene TRBV3-1; D remains ambiguous. Germline CDR1 is LGHDT and CDR2 is YNNKEL (reference sequence). The CDR3 has 14 residues. Between the trimmed V and J ends, which lost 1 base and 6 bases, there was a span of 12 bases. CDR3 region: CASSQGFGDHGYTF. DNA for the CDR3: TGTGCCAGCAGCCAAGGGTTCGGAGACCATGGCTACACCTTC.

This clonotype was found many times. The rearrangement joins TRBV5-6 to TRBJ2-2; the match to TRBD1 covers 9 bases. With V trimmed by 3 bases and J by 6 bases, 15 bases remained unmatched. Germline values: CDR1 SGHDT, CDR2 YYEEEE. The CDR3 consists of 18 residues. The CDR3, as DNA: TGTGCCAGCAGCTCCTTACTTGAACGGACAGGGGCGGCCGGGGAGCTGTTTTTT. Its protein is CASSSLLERTGAAGELFF.

This chain connects TRBV7-2 to TRBJ1-1; D is ambiguous. Trimming pared 5 bases from V and 0 bases from J, leaving 16 bases between. This CDR3 has 16 residues. Germline-derived CDR1 and CDR2 are SGHTA and FQGNSA. CDR3 coding DNA: TGTGCCAGCAGCGAGGCTAGTAGCAGCATGAACACTGAAGCTTTCTTT. Its protein product is CASSEASSSMNTEAFF.

This clonotype has only a few counts. The chain has TRBV6-1 and TRBJ1-6; possibly TRBD1 for D (6 bases). The CDR3 totals 15 residues. Germline CDR1 MNHNS, CDR2 SASEGT. With 2 bases removed from V and 8 bases from J, the gap between germline ends came to 13 bases. This CDR3 is CASSEITGRHSPLHF. The CDR3 coding sequence is TGTGCCAGCAGTGAAATAACAGGGAGGCATTCACCCCTCCACTTT.

This clonotype has only a few counts. This chain connects TRBV30 to TRBJ2-5, with a weak D call TRBD1 (5 bases). With 7 bases removed from V and 5 bases from J, the gap between germline ends came to 20 bases. The germline CDR1 and CDR2 sequences are GTSNPN and SVGIG (reference sequence). The CDR3 totals 14 residues. CDR3 amino acids: CASQGVGLGETQYF. DNA for the CDR3: TGTGCCTCACAAGGGGTCGGGCTGGGCGAGACCCAGTACTTC.

This clonotype came up many times. The rearrangement links TRBV12-3 or TRBV12-4 to TRBJ1-4; D uncertain. The CDR3 totals 15 residues. V was pared by 5 bases and J by 5 bases, with 15 bases between. The CDR3 sequence: CASSPQAPGNEKLFF. In DNA, the CDR3 is TGTGCCAGCAGTCCCCAGGCTCCTGGCAATGAAAAACTGTTTTTT.

The chain joins TRBV6-1 to TRBJ2-5; weak D call: TRBD2 (5 bases). With 7 bases removed from V and 4 bases from J, the gap between germline ends came to 7 bases. Germline V CDR1 and CDR2: MNHNS, SASEGT. The CDR3 is made up of 11 amino acids. CDR3 loop: CASIRGETQYF. In DNA form, the CDR3 reads TGTGCCAGCATCCGGGGAGAGACCCAGTACTTC.

Only a few counts were recorded for this clonotype. V usage is TRBV18 and J usage is TRBJ2-3; D possibly corresponds to TRBD1 (5 bases). The V gene's germline CDR1 is KGHSH and CDR2 LQKENI. Trimming pared 5 bases from V and 11 bases from J, leaving 20 bases between. The CDR3 totals 14 residues. CDR3 loop: CASSSTRNQGRQYF. The CDR3 nucleotides read TGTGCCAGCTCATCGACTCGAAATCAGGGTAGGCAGTATTTT.

This chain uses TRBV13 with TRBJ2-3; perhaps TRBD1 as D (6 bases). Germline CDR1 PRHDT, CDR2 FYEKMQ (reference sequence). There are 12 residues in the CDR3. V was cut by 2 bases and J by 7 bases, with 7 bases left in between. As DNA, the CDR3 is TGTGCCAGCAGCTTAACAGGGAATACGCAGTATTTT. The encoded protein is CASSLTGNTQYF.

This clonotype was observed a handful of times. V and J are TRBV2 and TRBJ2-1; D is unclear. CDR1 and CDR2 (germline): SNHLY, FYNNEI. The CDR3 contains 14 residues. The germline V and J ends were trimmed by 0 bases and 5 bases, with 8 bases remaining between them. The CDR3 coding sequence is TGTGCCAGCAGTGAAGCGCGGACGAACAATGAGCAGTTCTTC. Translated: CASSEARTNNEQFF.